The 9 T cell receptor beta chains below come from one sample, sequenced in a study of blood T cell repertoires in COVID-19. The assay was immunoSEQ multiplex PCR, and TCRdb's table has in-frame clones only and misses some. The table has 90,000 to 95,000 clones, around nine tenths seen once. Input material: peripheral blood. These TCRs come from a woman in her 70s with acute or convalescent COVID-19.

The chain carries TRBV7-9 and TRBJ1-4, with 11 bases lining up with TRBD1. Germline V gives CDR1 SEHNR, CDR2 FQNEAQ (reference sequence). The CDR3 contains 14 residues. The J segment lost 7 bases and the V segment lost 5 bases, leaving 3 bases of the junction unmatched. The CDR3 nucleotides read TGTGCCAGCAGCCCGGGACAGGGGGTTGAAAAACTGTTTTTT. Protein: CASSPGQGVEKLFF.

The chain joins TRBV28 to TRBJ1-1, with D unclear. Germline V gives CDR1 MDHEN, CDR2 SYDVKM. The CDR3 contains 14 residues. The ends were cut back, 6 bases at V and 1 base at J, with 12 bases in the middle. CDR3 amino acids: CASSSPGRNTEAFF. The CDR3 nucleotides are TGTGCCAGCAGCAGCCCGGGTAGGAACACTGAAGCTTTCTTT.

J is TRBJ2-5 and V is TRBV29-1; possibly TRBD2 for D (6 bases). This CDR3 region has 13 residues. Germline V lookup: CDR1 SQVTM, CDR2 ANQGSEA. V was shortened by 6 bases and J by 2 bases, with 13 bases between the two germline ends. The CDR3 loop is CSVAGTRQETQYF. CDR3 in DNA: TGCAGCGTCGCCGGGACTCGACAAGAGACCCAGTACTTC.

The chain links TRBV6-2 or TRBV6-3 to TRBJ1-5, with TRBD1 as a possible D gene (5 bases). Trimming shortened V by 2 bases and J by 4 bases, and 12 bases separated the two germline ends. Looked up from germline, CDR1 is MNHEY and CDR2 is SVGEGT. CDR3 length equals 15 residues. The CDR3 DNA sequence: TGTGCCAGCAGTTACACGGGGGAAAGAAATCAGCCCCAGCATTTT. Protein: CASSYTGERNQPQHF.

This chain joins TRBV28 and TRBJ2-2; D might be TRBD2 (5 bases). Deletions cut 5 bases from V and 4 bases from J, with 14 bases between. This CDR3 contains 15 residues. Germline CDR1 MDHEN, CDR2 SYDVKM. The CDR3 region is CASSTAEFSTGELFF. The CDR3 DNA sequence: TGTGCCAGCAGTACAGCGGAATTTAGCACCGGGGAGCTGTTTTTT.

CDR3 DNA: TGTGCCAGCAGTGGCTCGACAGGCTGGAGCTCCTATAATTCACCCCTCCACTTT. Protein: CASSGSTGWSSYNSPLHF. V is TRBV2 and J is TRBJ1-6, with D tentatively TRBD1 (6 bases). This CDR3 has 18 residues. Trimming shortened V by 4 bases and J by 0 bases, and 16 bases separated the two germline ends. Germline values: CDR1 SNHLY, CDR2 FYNNEI.

This chain uses TRBV11-3 with TRBJ2-2, with no clear D. The V gene's germline CDR1 is SGHNT and CDR2 YENEEA. Deletions cut 5 bases from V and 6 bases from J, with 10 bases between. The CDR3 consists of 13 residues. Here the CDR3 DNA reads TGTGCCAGCAGCCCGACGGAGCCCGGGGAGCTGTTTTTT. Its protein product is CASSPTEPGELFF.

The CDR3 sequence is CASRPTGGGEQYF. CDR3 in DNA: TGTGCCAGCAGGCCGACAGGGGGCGGCGAGCAGTACTTC. V is TRBV28 and J is TRBJ2-7; 10 bases match TRBD1. The length of the CDR3 is 13 residues. Germline V CDR1 and CDR2: MDHEN, SYDVKM. J gave up 6 bases and V 6 bases, and 5 bases lay outside the gene matches.

This chain connects TRBV7-8 to TRBJ2-7; 9 bases are shared with TRBD1. The CDR3 is 15 residues long. J gave up 4 bases and V 2 bases, and 6 bases lay outside the gene matches. Germline values: CDR1 SGHVS, CDR2 FQNEAQ. The CDR3 loop reads CASSLLLGTGYEQYF. CDR3 nucleotide sequence: TGTGCCAGCAGCTTATTACTCGGGACAGGGTACGAGCAGTACTTC.